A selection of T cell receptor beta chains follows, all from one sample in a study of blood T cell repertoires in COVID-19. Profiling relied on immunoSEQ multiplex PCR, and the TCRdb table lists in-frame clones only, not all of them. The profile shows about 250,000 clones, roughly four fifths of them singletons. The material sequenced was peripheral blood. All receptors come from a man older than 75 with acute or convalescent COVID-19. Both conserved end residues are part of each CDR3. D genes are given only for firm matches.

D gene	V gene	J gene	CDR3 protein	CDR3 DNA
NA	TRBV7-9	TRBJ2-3	CASTPARGTDTQYF	TGTGCCAGCACCCCGGCCAGGGGCACAGATACGCAGTATTTT
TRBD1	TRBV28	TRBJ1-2	CAAGRGLEGYTF	TGTGCCGCCGGCAGGGGGCTTGAAGGCTACACCTTC
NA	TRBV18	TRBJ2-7	CASSLGVYEQYF	TGTGCCAGCTCACTGGGAGTTTACGAGCAGTACTTC
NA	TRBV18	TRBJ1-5	CASSPDRRSNQPQHF	TGTGCCAGCTCACCCGATCGGAGGAGCAATCAGCCCCAGCATTTT
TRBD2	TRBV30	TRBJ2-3	CAWSPGSGGALTRAQYF	TGTGCCTGGAGTCCTGGAAGCGGGGGGGCCCTCACACGGGCGCAGTATTTT
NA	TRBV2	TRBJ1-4	CASSETRPNPTNEKLFF	TGTGCCAGCAGTGAGACACGGCCAAACCCAACTAATGAAAAACTGTTTTTT
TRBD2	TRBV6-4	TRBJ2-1	CASSDGTSGMQFF	TGTGCCAGCAGTGACGGGACTAGCGGTATGCAGTTCTTC
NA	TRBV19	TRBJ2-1	CASSIGGGGVHEQFF	TGTGCCAGTAGTATAGGGGGTGGAGGGGTCCATGAGCAGTTCTTC
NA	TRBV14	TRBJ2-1	CASSQDHGRGDEQFF	TGTGCCAGCAGCCAAGATCACGGCAGGGGGGATGAGCAGTTCTTC
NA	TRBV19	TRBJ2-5	CASSPAKGRIETQYF	TGTGCCAGTAGCCCCGCGAAGGGGAGGATCGAGACCCAGTACTTC